The 16 T cell receptor beta chains presented below share a single source sample, sequenced in a study of T cell changes during pregnancy in multiple sclerosis. Method: immunoSEQ multiplex PCR; TCRdb's copy keeps in-frame clones and lacks some. The repertoire holds about 52,000 clones, with 85% to 95% as singletons. Sequences were derived from CD4+ T cells from peripheral blood mononuclear cells, sampled before pregnancy. These receptors came from a female donor with multiple sclerosis, enrolled in a pregnancy study.

V gene TRBV6-1 combines with J gene TRBJ2-7; D remains ambiguous. The CDR3 is made up of 14 amino acids. Germline V gives CDR1 MNHNS, CDR2 SASEGT. V was cut by 5 bases and J by 3 bases, with 14 bases left in between. The CDR3 DNA reads as TGTGCCAGCAGTCCCCATAAAGCCCGCTACGAGCAGTACTTC. Residues: CASSPHKARYEQYF.

The chain carries TRBV5-1 and TRBJ2-1, with D possibly TRBD2 on 5 matching bases. This CDR3 has 15 residues. CDR1 SGHRS and CDR2 YFSETQ come from the germline V gene. With 5 bases removed from V and 2 bases from J, the gap between germline ends came to 14 bases. This CDR3 reads CASRPTSAAYNEQFF. The CDR3 bases are TGCGCCAGCAGACCTACTAGTGCCGCCTACAATGAGCAGTTCTTC. Using reference TRBV5-1 and TRBJ2-1 for the parts outside the CDR3, the full variable domain is KAGVTQTPRYLIKTRGQQVTLSCSPISGHRSVSWYQQTPGQGLQFLFEYFSETQRNKGNFPGRFSGRQFSNSRSEMNVSTLELGDSALYLCASRPTSAAYNEQFFGPGTRLTVL.

The chain uses TRBV6-1 and TRBJ2-7; 13 nucleotides align to TRBD2. This CDR3 comprises 15 residues. CDR1 MNHNS and CDR2 SASEGT come from the germline V gene. V shed 4 bases and J 3 bases; nucleotides not matched to a gene: 3. CDR3 region: CASSARTSGSYEQYF. CDR3 bases: TGTGCCAGCAGTGCCCGGACTAGCGGGAGCTACGAGCAGTACTTC.

The rearrangement joins TRBV25-1 to TRBJ2-5; 9 bases agree with TRBD1. V dropped 6 bases and J dropped 3; count of bases not matched to a gene: 17. The CDR3 has 18 amino acids. Germline V gene lookup returns CDR1 MGHDK and CDR2 SYGVNS. The CDR3 protein is CASSPGTGSLRPKETQYF. The CDR3 DNA reads as TGTGCCAGCAGCCCGGGGACAGGGAGCCTCCGACCAAAAGAGACCCAGTACTTC.

The rearrangement uses TRBV30 and TRBJ2-2, with 14 bases lining up with TRBD2. This CDR3 spans 17 amino acids. Per the germline V gene, CDR1 is GTSNPN and CDR2 is SVGIG (reference sequence). V gave up 1 base and J gave up 6 bases; unmatched junction bases: 7. CDR3 residues: CAWSGRTSGRTPGELFF. In DNA, the CDR3 is TGTGCCTGGAGTGGAAGGACTAGCGGGAGGACCCCCGGGGAGCTGTTTTTT.

This clone occurred once. The chain uses TRBV29-1 and TRBJ1-1, with 10 bases fitting TRBD1. V lost 7 bases and J lost 5; bases outside the gene matches: 10. The CDR3 loop spans 14 amino acids. The V gene's germline CDR1 is SQVTM and CDR2 ANQGSEA. The CDR3 sequence: CSACLDRGQTEAFF. The CDR3 DNA is TGCAGCGCATGCCTCGACAGGGGGCAAACTGAAGCTTTCTTT. Full variable domain (outside the CDR3, taken from reference TRBV29-1 and TRBJ1-1): SAVISQKPSRDICQRGTSLTIQCQVDSQVTMMFWYRQQPGQSLTLIATANQGSEATYESGFVIDKFPISRPNLTFSTLTVSNMSPEDSSIYLCSACLDRGQTEAFFGQGTRLTVV.

The chain combines TRBV19 with TRBJ1-1; 7 nucleotides line up with TRBD1. The germline V gene encodes CDR1 LNHDA and CDR2 SQIVND (reference sequence). The CDR3 runs to 16 residues. J was trimmed by 4 bases and V by 6 bases; bases with no gene match: 14. CDR3 bases: TGTGCCAGTAGGAATCAAGTGGACAGGTTGATCACTGAAGCTTTCTTT. This sequence encodes CASRNQVDRLITEAFF. Drawing the rest from reference TRBV19 and TRBJ1-1, the complete variable domain is DGGITQSPKYLFRKEGQNVTLSCEQNLNHDAMYWYRQDPGQGLRLIYYSQIVNDFQKGDIAEGYSVSREKKESFPLTVTSAQKNPTAFYLCASRNQVDRLITEAFFGQGTRLTVV.

This clone was seen once. The CDR3 loop is CASSPNSGTSGRVGEQFF. The CDR3 DNA follows: TGTGCCAGCTCACCCAATTCCGGGACTAGCGGGAGAGTGGGTGAGCAGTTCTTC. The V and J genes are TRBV18 and TRBJ2-1; 14 nucleotides align to TRBD2. Germline V gives CDR1 KGHSH, CDR2 LQKENI. The CDR3 extends over 18 amino acids. The V and J ends lost 3 bases and 9 bases, in that order; junction bases with no gene match: 13. Based on the CDR3 plus reference TRBV18 and TRBJ2-1, the full variable domain is NAGVMQNPRHLVRRRGQEARLRCSPMKGHSHVYWYRQLPEEGLKFMVYLQKENIIDESGMPKERFSAEFPKEGPSILRIQQVVRGDSAAYFCASSPNSGTSGRVGEQFFGPGTRLTVL.

The V gene is TRBV6-1, the J gene TRBJ1-1; possibly TRBD1 for D (5 bases). Germline loops: CDR1 MNHNS, CDR2 SASEGT. The V and J ends lost 3 bases and 7 bases respectively, with 12 bases between them. This CDR3 contains 13 residues. CDR3 protein: CASSDRRQFEAFF. Written as DNA, the CDR3 is TGTGCCAGCAGTGACAGGCGACAGTTTGAAGCTTTCTTT.

V usage is TRBV20-1 and J usage is TRBJ2-7; a weak D match, TRBD2 (6 bases). Between the trimmed V and J ends, which lost 3 bases and 3 bases, there was a span of 6 bases. Germline CDR1 DFQATT, CDR2 SNEGSKA (reference sequence). The CDR3 is 11 amino acids. CDR3 amino acids: CSARGGYEQYF. The CDR3, as DNA: TGCAGTGCTAGGGGGGGCTACGAGCAGTACTTC.

The chain uses TRBV19 and TRBJ1-1, with 10 bases matching TRBD1. Losses at the gene ends were 8 bases for V and 10 bases for J; bases not matched to a gene: 16. Germline V gene sequence: CDR1 LNHDA, CDR2 SQIVND (reference sequence). The CDR3 has 15 amino acids. CDR3 bases: TGTGCCAGTCGTAGTTCGGAGACAGGGGGCGCGAGAGCTTTCTTT. Translating it yields CASRSSETGGARAFF.

V is TRBV7-2 and J is TRBJ2-3, with 15 positions matching TRBD2. The CDR3 consists of 18 residues. J lost 3 bases, V lost 3 bases, and 7 bases had no gene match. Germline CDR1 and CDR2: SGHTA and FQGNSA. CDR3 nucleotide sequence: TGTGCCAGCAGCTTTCCGGGACTAGCGGGAGGAAGGACAGATACGCAGTATTTT. Translation: CASSFPGLAGGRTDTQYF.

The chain employs TRBV20-1 and TRBJ2-7; no clear D. CDR1 and CDR2 from the germline V gene are DFQATT and SNEGSKA (reference sequence). The CDR3 spans 11 residues. Trimming cost V 3 bases and J 7 bases, with 10 bases left between them. CDR3 region: CSASTPREQYF. CDR3 DNA: TGCAGTGCTAGTACTCCTCGGGAGCAGTACTTC.

The J gene is TRBJ2-7, the V gene TRBV10-1; 10 bases are a match to TRBD1. Germline V CDR1 and CDR2: WNHNN, SYGVQD (reference sequence). With V trimmed by 6 bases and J by 3 bases, 26 bases remained unmatched. The CDR3 runs to 21 residues. The DNA of the CDR3 is TGCGCCAGCAGGCCTGCCTCCGGGACAGGGGACGCCCTCCCCCTCTTCTACGAGCAGTACTTC. Amino acid sequence: CASRPASGTGDALPLFYEQYF.

The chain combines TRBV9 with TRBJ2-2, with D tentatively TRBD2 (7 bases). This CDR3 region has 13 residues. V lost 5 bases and J lost 7, with 12 bases in between. Germline CDR1 reads SGDLS; CDR2 reads YYNGEE. The DNA for the CDR3 is TGTGCCAGCAGGGGAGGGACAAACGGGGAGCTGTTTTTT. It specifies CASRGGTNGELFF.

The CDR3 nucleotides are TGTGCCAGCAGCTTAACTACAGGGGGGGATACGCAGTATTTT. Translation gives CASSLTTGGDTQYF. This chain links TRBV9 with TRBJ2-3, with 8 bases identical to TRBD1. The germline V gene has CDR1 SGDLS and CDR2 YYNGEE. Trimming cost V 4 bases and J 6 bases; bases outside gene matches: 7. The CDR3 extends over 14 amino acids.